This is a list of T cell receptor beta chains from one sample in a study of OX40 agonist ivuxolimab in advanced cancers. The table came from immunoSEQ multiplex PCR; TCRdb's copy has only in-frame clones and leaves some out. This sample has some 69,000 clones; about nine tenths occur once, and the top ten carry approximately 0.58%. Specimen: CD4+ or CD8+ T cells sorted from blood, collected in a trial of the OX40 agonist ivuxolimab. These receptors all stem from an adult with an advanced solid tumor such as melanoma, head and neck, liver or kidney cancer. CDR3s include the opening cysteine and the closing phenylalanine or tryptophan. A D gene is named only where the DNA matches it firmly. Clone size appears in some rows only: once, few, many, or a class for an expanded clone.

TRBJ2-1	.	TRBV6-1	TRBD1	TGTGCCAGCAGTGAGGCAGTAGCTTTTGGGACAGGACCCTACAATGAGCAGTTCTTC	CASSEAVAFGTGPYNEQFF
TRBJ2-7	.	TRBV11-2	.	TGTGCCAGCAGCTTAGGGCGTACGACCTACGAGCAGTACTTC	CASSLGRTTYEQYF
TRBJ2-3	.	TRBV19	.	TGTGCCAGTACCACGGGGGGCCCAGATACGCAGTATTTT	CASTTGGPDTQYF
TRBJ2-7	.	TRBV5-1	.	TGCGCCAGCAGCTTGGCTGGGGGGGCGTCCTACGAGCAGTACTTC	CASSLAGGASYEQYF
TRBJ2-1	.	TRBV4-2	TRBD2	TGTGCCAGCAGCGCCGTGACTAGCGGCTCCTACAATGAGCAGTTCTTC	CASSAVTSGSYNEQFF
TRBJ2-1	.	TRBV7-2	TRBD2	TGTGCCAGCAGCTCAGTAAGCGGGAGGCCCGGGAATGAGCAGTTCTTC	CASSSVSGRPGNEQFF
TRBJ2-7	.	TRBV23-1	TRBD2	TGCGCCAGCAGTCAATCAAACGGCCTACTAGCGGGAGGGCGAACCTACGAGCAGTACTTC	CASSQSNGLLAGGRTYEQYF
TRBJ2-1	.	TRBV5-1	.	TGCGCCAGCAGCCCCGCGCCCACCGTCTACAATGAGCAGTTCTTC	CASSPAPTVYNEQFF
TRBJ2-7	.	TRBV29-1	TRBD1	TGCAGCGTTGCCGACAGGGTTTACGAGCAGTACTTC	CSVADRVYEQYF
TRBJ2-3	.	TRBV28	.	TGTGCCAGCAGTTACGGCGGGGCGAGCACAGATACGCAGTATTTT	CASSYGGASTDTQYF
TRBJ2-3	.	TRBV29-1	TRBD1	TGCAGCGCCAGACAGGGGGCCGCAGATACGCAGTATTTT	CSARQGAADTQYF
TRBJ2-6	.	TRBV7-2	.	TGTGCCAGCAGCTTAGACAGTACTGGGGCCAACGTCCTGACTTTC	CASSLDSTGANVLTF
TRBJ2-5	.	TRBV11-3	TRBD2	TGTGCCAGCAGCCTGACTAGCGGGAGCGAGACCCAGTACTTC	CASSLTSGSETQYF
TRBJ2-7	.	TRBV18	TRBD1	TGTGCCAGCTCACCGGGACAGGCGGCCCACGAGCAGTACTTC	CASSPGQAAHEQYF
TRBJ1-2	few	TRBV4-3	.	TGCGCCAGCAGCTACTGGGGGAGGGTGGACTATGGCTACACCTTC	CASSYWGRVDYGYTF
TRBJ1-2	.	TRBV4-3	TRBD1	TGCGCCAGCAGCCAAGAGGACAGGAACTATGGCTACACCTTC	CASSQEDRNYGYTF
TRBJ1-5	.	TRBV6-1	.	TGTGCCAGCAGTGAAGCGCTGGGATACGGCGGCAATCAGCCCCAGCATTTT	CASSEALGYGGNQPQHF
TRBJ2-5	.	TRBV28	TRBD1	TGTGCCGCAGCCCTGGGTTTGATGCAGGGGGCTGGGGAGACCCAGTACTTC	CAAALGLMQGAGETQYF
TRBJ2-5	.	TRBV9	.	TGTGCCAGCAGCGTTCACCAAGAGACCCAGTACTTC	CASSVHQETQYF
TRBJ2-2	.	TRBV29-1	.	TGCAGCGTTGCAGCGGTTGGCGGGGAGCTGTTTTTT	CSVAAVGGELFF
TRBJ2-5	once	TRBV7-9	.	TGTGCCAGCAGCTTAGGGGGAGCCTCCGAGACCCAGTACTTC	CASSLGGASETQYF
TRBJ2-7	.	TRBV27	.	TGTGCCAGCAGTTTATATCCTGGAGCCTCCTACGAGCAGTACTTC	CASSLYPGASYEQYF
TRBJ2-2	once	TRBV27	TRBD2	TGTGCCAGCAGAAAGAGGACTAGCGGGACCCCGAACACCGGGGAGCTGTTTTTT	CASRKRTSGTPNTGELFF
TRBJ1-2	.	TRBV18	.	TGTGCCAGCTCACCACCTTTAACAGGGATCGCGGATATCTATGGCTACACCTTC	CASSPPLTGIADIYGYTF
TRBJ2-7	.	TRBV7-2	.	TGTGCCAGCAGCTCCCGGTGGGGGATTGAATACTACGAGCAGTACTTC	CASSSRWGIEYYEQYF
TRBJ1-1	.	TRBV19	.	TGTGCCAGTAGTATAGATCTGGGGAGGGTTGGTGAAGCTTTCTTT	CASSIDLGRVGEAFF
TRBJ1-5	few	TRBV7-2	.	TGTGCCAGCAGCCCGCAGGGGAGTCAGCCCCAGCATTTT	CASSPQGSQPQHF
TRBJ2-2	.	TRBV2	TRBD1	TGTGCCAGCAGTAAAATCGGACAGGGAAGTTCCGGGGAGCTGTTTTTT	CASSKIGQGSSGELFF